The following is a T cell receptor (beta chain) sequence with its context. In building TCR beta libraries, iRepertoire HTBI primers were used together with Arm-PCR of CDR3 regions. TCRdb analysed the multiplex PCR reads with MiXCR anew, one entry per CDR3 protein. The table has approximately 690,000 distinct CDR3 sequences, approximately 31% seen once. The V and J ends lost 3 bases and 5 bases respectively, with 17 bases between them. Germline-derived CDR1 and CDR2 are LNHDA and SQIVND (reference sequence). The CDR3 length is 15 residues. The sample originates from a study of regulatory T cells in long-lasting Graves disease. As for time point: persistent/refractory GD, antithyroid drugs over 5 years with positive TRAb. PBMC RNA served as the TCR library source. All patients originated from an endocrinology department located in Xi'an, China.

The material was peripheral blood mononuclear cells (PBMCs), obtained when the disease was refractory, from a patient treated with antithyroid drugs. The TCR was taken from a female donor with Graves disease. This sequence joins TRBV19 and TRBJ2-7; D tentatively fits TRBD1 or TRBD2 (5 bases each). The CDR3 protein is CASSMGRREMDEQYF. The CDR3, as DNA: TGTGCCAGTAGTATGGGGCGTCGGGAAATGGACGAGCAGTACTTC.